Shown below are 16 T cell receptor beta chains from a single sample sequenced in a study of blood T cell repertoires in COVID-19 (dated by TCRdb to the early 2020s). The library was built by means of the immunoSEQ multiplex PCR assay. TCRdb's version of the immuneACCESS table is confined to in-frame rearrangements and falls short of the full clone set. An unresolved V gene accounts for under half of the shortfall where checked; the remainder is of unknown origin. The sample table contains 100,000 or so clones; only one count was recorded for about 91% of them. Together, the top ten hold roughly 17% of the sample. Sequenced sample: peripheral blood. These receptors were taken from a man aged 50 to 60 with acute or convalescent COVID-19.

This clone was counted once. The chain is built from TRBV24-1 and TRBJ1-1, with D maybe TRBD1 (5 bases). Deletions cut 7 bases from V and 1 base from J, with 6 bases between. The CDR3 runs 12 residues. Germline CDR1 KGHDR, CDR2 SFDVKD. This chain's CDR3 is CATRQGNTEAFF. DNA of the CDR3: TGTGCCACCAGGCAGGGGAACACTGAAGCTTTCTTT.

The chain recombines TRBV10-2 with TRBJ1-5; 7 bases match TRBD1. CDR3 length equals 16 residues. Germline V gene sequence: CDR1 WSHSY, CDR2 SAAADI. Trimming at V came to 5 bases and at J to 0 bases, leaving 7 bases not matched to a gene. CDR3 region: CASSWGQSLSNQPQHF. The CDR3 DNA reads TGCGCCAGCAGTTGGGGACAGTCGCTTAGCAATCAGCCCCAGCATTTT.

V is TRBV19 and J is TRBJ1-1, with TRBD1 identical over 8 bases. V lost 7 bases and J lost 5; bases outside the gene matches: 3. CDR3 size: 12 residues. Germline values: CDR1 LNHDA, CDR2 SQIVND (reference sequence). The CDR3 coding sequence is TGTGCCAGTATGGACAGGGCAACTGAAGCTTTCTTT. It encodes CASMDRATEAFF. Full variable domain (remainder filled in from reference TRBV19 and TRBJ1-1): DGGITQSPKYLFRKEGQNVTLSCEQNLNHDAMYWYRQDPGQGLRLIYYSQIVNDFQKGDIAEGYSVSREKKESFPLTVTSAQKNPTAFYLCASMDRATEAFFGQGTRLTVV.

This chain joins TRBV7-6 and TRBJ2-5, with 7 bases matching TRBD2. After removal of 5 bases from V and 5 bases from J, the junction contained 14 bases not matched to a gene. Per the germline V gene, CDR1 is SGHVS and CDR2 is FNYEAQ. The length of the CDR3 is 16 residues. CDR3 nucleotide sequence: TGTGCCAGCAGCCCGGGGGGTCGGGCGAGGGAGGAGACCCAGTACTTC. It yields the protein CASSPGGRAREETQYF. Complete variable domain (other parts from reference TRBV7-6 and TRBJ2-5): GAGVSQSPRYKVTKRGQDVALRCDPISGHVSLYWYRQALGQGPEFLTYFNYEAQQDKSGLPNDRFSAERPEGSISTLTIQRTEQRDSAMYRCASSPGGRAREETQYFGPGTRLLVL.

About this clone itself: Other DNA sequences from this sample encode an identical CDR3 as well. The gene calls are TRBV3-1 (or the pseudogene TRBV3-2) and TRBJ1-6; the D is unclear. The CDR3 is made up of 14 amino acids. Trimming removed 1 base at V and 7 bases at J, with 8 bases between. The V gene's germline CDR1 is LGHDT and CDR2 YNNKEL (reference sequence). The CDR3 spells CASSQGQLNSPLHF. CDR3 nucleotides: TGTGCCAGCAGCCAAGGCCAGTTAAATTCACCCCTCCACTTT.

The rearrangement joins TRBV24-1 to TRBJ2-2, with D possibly matching TRBD2 (6 bases). The germline gives CDR1 KGHDR, CDR2 SFDVKD. V was clipped by 4 bases and J by 0 bases, with 11 bases between them. The CDR3 is 16 amino acids. In nucleotides, the CDR3 is TGTGCCACCAGTGACCACGGGGGACCGAACACCGGGGAGCTGTTTTTT. This translates into CATSDHGGPNTGELFF.

The chain has TRBV28 and TRBJ1-6; D possibly corresponds to TRBD1 (5 bases). This CDR3 is 15 amino acids long. The germline V gene has CDR1 MDHEN and CDR2 SYDVKM. Between the trimmed V and J ends, which lost 10 bases and 1 base, there was a span of 14 bases. CDR3 amino acids: CATGTGVSYNSPLHF. The CDR3 nucleotides are TGTGCCACCGGGACTGGGGTGTCCTATAATTCACCCCTCCACTTT. Full variable domain (outside the CDR3, taken from reference TRBV28 and TRBJ1-6): DVKVTQSSRYLVKRTGEKVFLECVQDMDHENMFWYRQDPGLGLRLIYFSYDVKMKEKGDIPEGYSVSREKKERFSLILESASTNQTSMYLCATGTGVSYNSPLHFGNGTRLTVT.

This chain joins TRBV18 and TRBJ2-2, with D perhaps matching TRBD2 (6 bases). The CDR3 extends over 18 amino acids. The ends were cut back, 3 bases at V and 5 bases at J, with 22 bases in the middle. CDR1 KGHSH and CDR2 LQKENI come from the germline V gene. The CDR3 spells CASSPHPLQRAGTGELFF. The CDR3 region has the DNA TGTGCCAGCTCACCCCATCCTCTACAGAGGGCGGGAACCGGGGAGCTGTTTTTT.

The rearrangement joins TRBV6-2 or TRBV6-3 to TRBJ1-4; D remains unclear. This CDR3 region has 17 residues. Germline V CDR1 and CDR2: MNHEY, SVGEGT. Trimming cost V 0 bases and J 6 bases, with 17 bases left between them. CDR3 nucleotide sequence: TGTGCCAGCAGTTACTCTACTCGGGAAGAATATTATGAAAAACTGTTTTTT. Amino acid sequence: CASSYSTREEYYEKLFF.

This chain connects TRBV5-1 to TRBJ2-7; the D gene is possibly TRBD2 (5 bases). The CDR3 totals 13 residues. Germline-derived CDR1 and CDR2 are SGHRS and YFSETQ. V lost 8 bases and J lost 7, with 19 bases in between. The CDR3 sequence: CARQDYPFVEQYF. The CDR3 DNA sequence: TGCGCCAGACAAGACTACCCGTTCGTAGAGCAGTACTTC.

Only a few counts were recorded for this clone. The DNA for the CDR3 is TGTGCCAGCGGCAGGGACTCTGGAAACACCATATATTTT. This sequence encodes CASGRDSGNTIYF. This chain connects TRBV3-1 (or the pseudogene TRBV3-2) to TRBJ1-3; tentative D call: TRBD1 (5 bases). The germline gives CDR1 LGHDT, CDR2 YNNKEL (reference sequence). This CDR3 has 13 residues. Deletions cut 8 bases from V and 0 bases from J, with 8 bases between.

The chain links TRBV7-8 to TRBJ1-1; D unresolved. The CDR3 has 15 residues. With 5 bases removed from V and 3 bases from J, the gap between germline ends came to 16 bases. Germline CDR1 and CDR2: SGHVS and FQNEAQ. The CDR3 loop is CASSLPERADTEAFF. DNA for the CDR3: TGTGCCAGCAGCCTCCCGGAGCGGGCAGACACTGAAGCTTTCTTT.

The gene calls are TRBV6-5 and TRBJ2-3, with D tentatively TRBD2 (5 bases). Germline loops: CDR1 MNHEY, CDR2 SVGAGI. The CDR3 extends over 13 amino acids. V gave up 1 base and J gave up 5 bases, with 7 bases separating them. CDR3 sequence reads: CASSYLGVDTQYF. CDR3 in DNA: TGTGCCAGCAGTTACTTGGGAGTAGATACGCAGTATTTT.

This sequence joins TRBV28 and TRBJ1-2, with D possibly matching TRBD1 (5 bases). Per the germline V gene, CDR1 is MDHEN and CDR2 is SYDVKM. This CDR3 has 17 amino acids. V dropped 4 bases and J dropped 3 bases, with 21 bases sitting between them. In DNA form, the CDR3 reads TGTGCCAGCAGTTCCCCTGCGGGGGACCTGGGGGACTATGGCTACACCTTC. As protein: CASSSPAGDLGDYGYTF.

This clone has only one observation. The chain employs TRBV10-1 and TRBJ1-1, with D perhaps TRBD1 (6 bases). Germline V lookup: CDR1 WNHNN, CDR2 SYGVQD (reference sequence). This CDR3 is 13 amino acids long. V was cut by 6 bases and J by 1 base, with 9 bases left in between. This CDR3 is CASRTGPNTEAFF. The DNA for the CDR3 is TGCGCCAGCAGGACAGGACCGAACACTGAAGCTTTCTTT.

The chain employs TRBV18 and TRBJ2-5; TRBD1 agrees at 9 bases. Germline values: CDR1 KGHSH, CDR2 LQKENI. V shed 2 bases and J 4 bases; nucleotides not matched to a gene: 2. This CDR3 comprises 14 residues. The CDR3, as DNA: TGTGCCAGCTCACCATCGACAGGGGGAGAGACCCAGTACTTC. It encodes CASSPSTGGETQYF.